This is a list of T cell receptor beta chains from one sample in a study of T cell responses to AZD1222 COVID-19 vaccine. Only in-frame clones appear in the TCRdb table, and some are missing; sequencing was by immunoSEQ multiplex PCR. The sample has some 73,000 clones, 75% to 90% seen once. Source: peripheral blood, taken 28 days after the second AZD1222 dose. Source of these receptors: an adult who received the AZD1222 COVID-19 vaccine. The CDR3 runs from the conserved cysteine through the conserved F or W. A D gene is named only where the DNA matches it firmly. Part of the rows lack a size; the others show once, few, many or a class for expanded clones.

D gene	V gene	J gene	clone size	CDR3 DNA	CDR3 protein
NA	TRBV6-2/TRBV6-3	TRBJ1-1	NA	TGTGCCAGCAGTTACATTGCCCCCAGGGACGGCAAACCTGAAGCTTTCTTT	CASSYIAPRDGKPEAFF
NA	TRBV24-1	TRBJ2-1	NA	TGTGCCACCAGTGACCCTGTACAGTTCTACAATGAGCAGTTCTTC	CATSDPVQFYNEQFF
NA	TRBV6-2/TRBV6-3	TRBJ2-7	NA	TGTGCCAGCAGTTCCGACACGGGCTACGAGCAGTACTTC	CASSSDTGYEQYF
NA	TRBV7-3	TRBJ2-5	NA	TGTGCCAGCAGCTTAGCCCCGGGGCTTTTAGAGACCCAGTACTTC	CASSLAPGLLETQYF
NA	TRBV18	TRBJ2-3	NA	TGTGCCAGCTCACCAAAACAGGGCCCTAGCACAGATACGCAGTATTTT	CASSPKQGPSTDTQYF
NA	TRBV7-2	TRBJ1-2	NA	TGTGCCAGCAGCTACACATACAGGGTGGGAGGCTACACCTTC	CASSYTYRVGGYTF
NA	TRBV10-3	TRBJ2-5	NA	TGTGCCATCAGTGAGTCCGTGGGAGGCGGTGAGACCCAGTACTTC	CAISESVGGGETQYF
TRBD1	TRBV30	TRBJ2-5	NA	TGTGCCTGGAGTGTACAGGGGGCTCGAGAGACCCAGTACTTC	CAWSVQGARETQYF
NA	TRBV11-3	TRBJ1-3	NA	TGTGCCAGCAGCTCGCACTCTGGAAACACCATATATTTT	CASSSHSGNTIYF
NA	TRBV5-1	TRBJ2-3	NA	TGCGCCAGCAGCAGGGGGACATCGGATACGCAGTATTTT	CASSRGTSDTQYF
NA	TRBV5-4	TRBJ1-3	once	TGTGCCAGCTTCAAAGCCGGGTCAGGTATCTTCTCTGGAAACACCATATATTTT	CASFKAGSGIFSGNTIYF
NA	TRBV20-1	TRBJ1-5	NA	TGCAGTGCGAGTTGGACGGTCAATCAGCCCCAGCATTTT	CSASWTVNQPQHF
NA	TRBV11-1	TRBJ2-1	NA	TGTGCCAGCAGCTTGCGACGGGAGTCTAGTGAGCAGTTCTTC	CASSLRRESSEQFF
NA	TRBV5-4	TRBJ1-2	NA	TGTGCCAGCAGCCTGGACGTCACTAACTATGGCTACACCTTC	CASSLDVTNYGYTF
NA	TRBV28	TRBJ2-7	NA	TGTGCCAGCAGCCCCATGGGGGTGGACGAGCAGTACTTC	CASSPMGVDEQYF
NA	TRBV5-6	TRBJ2-3	NA	TGTGCCAGCAGCTTCCCGGGCCTTATGGATACGCAGTATTTT	CASSFPGLMDTQYF
NA	TRBV12-3/TRBV12-4	TRBJ2-7	NA	TGTGCCAGCAGTTTCGGTGGGGCCGAGCAGTACTTC	CASSFGGAEQYF
NA	TRBV24-1	TRBJ2-1	NA	TGTGCCACCAGTGATTTAAGAAGAAGTTCGGGCAATGAGCAGTTCTTC	CATSDLRRSSGNEQFF
NA	TRBV10-3	TRBJ2-2	NA	TGTGCCATCAGGAGGGGGAACACCGGGGAGCTGTTTTTT	CAIRRGNTGELFF
TRBD1	TRBV28	TRBJ1-1	NA	TGTGCCAGCAGTCCCCCGGGACAGGGAGCGAACACTGAAGCTTTCTTT	CASSPPGQGANTEAFF
NA	TRBV18	TRBJ2-6	NA	TGTGCCAGCTCACCGACCCGGGGGGCCAACGTCCTGACTTTC	CASSPTRGANVLTF
NA	TRBV5-1	TRBJ1-2	NA	TGCGCCAGCAGCTTGGAAGTGGGAAAAAACTATGGCTACACCTTC	CASSLEVGKNYGYTF
NA	TRBV7-9	TRBJ1-6	NA	TGTGCCAGCAGCTCCCGTCAGGGTTCACCCCTCCACTTT	CASSSRQGSPLHF
NA	TRBV28	TRBJ2-7	NA	TGTGCCAGCAGTTTTCTGCCGCAGGGCTGGGAGCAGTACTTC	CASSFLPQGWEQYF
NA	TRBV10-3	TRBJ1-1	NA	TGTGCCACCGTTCCGGACAGCCTGAACACTGAAGCTTTCTTT	CATVPDSLNTEAFF
NA	TRBV19	TRBJ1-1	once	TGTGCCAGTAGGTCTGGGGGGGCGGAGAACACTGAAGCTTTCTTT	CASRSGGAENTEAFF
TRBD1	TRBV9	TRBJ2-5	NA	TGTGCCAGCAGCAAGGACAGGGGGGCGCAAGAGACCCAGTACTTC	CASSKDRGAQETQYF
NA	TRBV6-2/TRBV6-3	TRBJ2-7	NA	TGTGCCAGCAGTCAGGCGTACGAGCAGTACTTC	CASSQAYEQYF
TRBD2	TRBV6-1	TRBJ2-1	few	TGTGCCAGCAGTGAACCCCCCGGACTAGCGGGGGGTGGGTTCTTC	CASSEPPGLAGGGFF
NA	TRBV5-4	TRBJ2-5	NA	TGTGCCAGCAGCTCCCCCGCAGGGCAAGAGACCCAGTACTTC	CASSSPAGQETQYF
NA	TRBV7-8	TRBJ2-7	NA	TGTGCCAGCAGCTATTCAGAGACCTACGAGCAGTACTTC	CASSYSETYEQYF
NA	TRBV29-1	TRBJ2-1	NA	TGCAGCGTCCACTACCGACGGGCAGGGAAAGTAGGCAATGAGCAGTTCTTC	CSVHYRRAGKVGNEQFF
NA	TRBV19	TRBJ1-5	NA	TGTGCCAGTAGTCCACAGGGTGGGAATCAGCCCCAGCATTTT	CASSPQGGNQPQHF
NA	TRBV3-1/TRBV3-2	TRBJ1-5	NA	TGTGCCAGCAGCCAAGGGAGCAGGGGAAGTCAGCCCCAGCATTTT	CASSQGSRGSQPQHF
NA	TRBV7-8	TRBJ2-7	NA	TGTGCCAGCAGCGTCGGACTGGGAAACTACGAGCAGTACTTC	CASSVGLGNYEQYF
NA	TRBV5-6	TRBJ1-2	NA	TGTGCCAGCAGCTTTAGGTTAGGGTATGGCTACACCTTC	CASSFRLGYGYTF
NA	TRBV24-1	TRBJ2-1	NA	TGTGCCACCAGTGATTTAGGTCGGCGTGAGCAGTTCTTC	CATSDLGRREQFF
NA	TRBV2	TRBJ1-2	NA	TGTGCCAGCAGCCAATTACGACAGGTCTCTAACTATGGCTACACCTTC	CASSQLRQVSNYGYTF
NA	TRBV12-3/TRBV12-4	TRBJ1-3	NA	TGTGCCAGCACCCCCTCGGGAAACACCATATATTTT	CASTPSGNTIYF
NA	TRBV9	TRBJ2-7	NA	TGTGCCAGCAGCCCCCGGGGGTCGGGGGAGCAGTACTTC	CASSPRGSGEQYF
TRBD1	TRBV19	TRBJ2-1	NA	TGTGCCAGTAGTACCCAGACAGGGATGAATGAGCAGTTCTTC	CASSTQTGMNEQFF